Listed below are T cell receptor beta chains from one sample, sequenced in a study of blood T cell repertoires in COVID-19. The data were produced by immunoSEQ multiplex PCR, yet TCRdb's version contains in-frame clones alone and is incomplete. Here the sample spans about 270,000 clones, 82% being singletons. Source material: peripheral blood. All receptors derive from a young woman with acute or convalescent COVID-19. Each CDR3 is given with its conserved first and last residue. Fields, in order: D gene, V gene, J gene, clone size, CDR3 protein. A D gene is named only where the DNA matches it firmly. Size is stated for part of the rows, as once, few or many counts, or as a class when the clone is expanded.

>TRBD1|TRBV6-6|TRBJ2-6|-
CASSRGTGNSGANVLTF
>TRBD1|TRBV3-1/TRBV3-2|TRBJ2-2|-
CASSQVTGYGELFF
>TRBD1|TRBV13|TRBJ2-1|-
CASSLGQGVGSEQFF
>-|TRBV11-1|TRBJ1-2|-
CASSPSRGDGYTF
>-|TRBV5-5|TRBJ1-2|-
CASSSVSSSYTF
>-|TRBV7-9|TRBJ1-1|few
CASTPFGAGTEAFF
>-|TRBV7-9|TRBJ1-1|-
CASSQYMNTEAFF
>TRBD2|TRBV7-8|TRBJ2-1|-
CASSRGLAGDNEQFF
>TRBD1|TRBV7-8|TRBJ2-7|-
CASSLEGTGNYEQYF
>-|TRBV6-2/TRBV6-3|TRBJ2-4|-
CASSQPPEGNIQYF
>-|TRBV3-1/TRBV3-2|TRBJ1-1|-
CASSQRQSGRGTEAFF
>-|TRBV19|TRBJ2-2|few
CASSINGDSGELFF
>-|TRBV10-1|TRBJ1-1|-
CASSEIHTTKNTEAFF
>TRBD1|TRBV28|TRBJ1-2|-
CASNLRWTGGAYGYTF
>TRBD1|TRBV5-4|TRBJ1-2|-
CASNQLGDRVYGYTF
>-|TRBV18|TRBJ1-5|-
CASSDTLSNQPQHF
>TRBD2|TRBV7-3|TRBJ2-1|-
CASSLQGTSHEQFF
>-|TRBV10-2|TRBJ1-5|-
CASSSQGRQPQHF
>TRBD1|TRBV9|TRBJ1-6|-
CASSPRSRQGDSPLHF
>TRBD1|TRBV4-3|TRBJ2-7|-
CASSLTGTGGYEQYF
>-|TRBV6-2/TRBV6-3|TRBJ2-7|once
CASSLVSYEQYF
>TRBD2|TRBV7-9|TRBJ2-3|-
CASSFFPIAGSSADTQYF
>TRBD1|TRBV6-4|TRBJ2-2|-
CASSSGTGNTGELFF
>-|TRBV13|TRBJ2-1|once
CASRPDTSLEQFF
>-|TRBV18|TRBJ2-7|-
CASSPQISGVLYEQYF
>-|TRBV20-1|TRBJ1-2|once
CSASGASGVYGYTF
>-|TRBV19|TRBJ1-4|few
CASSMWGQLDEKLFF
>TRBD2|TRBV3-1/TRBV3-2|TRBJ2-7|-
CASSQSSGVHEQYF
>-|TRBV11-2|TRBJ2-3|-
CASREGGTDTQYF
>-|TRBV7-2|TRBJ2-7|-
CASSLGFSSYEQYF
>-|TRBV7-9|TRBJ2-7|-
CASSADLAPGASYEQYF
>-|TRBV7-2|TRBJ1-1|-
CASSPMVGKTEAFF
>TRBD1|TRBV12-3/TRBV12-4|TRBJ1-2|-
CASTWTGYYGYTF
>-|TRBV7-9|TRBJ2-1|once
CASSLGADEQFF
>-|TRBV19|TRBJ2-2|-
CASSIPGFGGELFF
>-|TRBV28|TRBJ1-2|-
CASSLTRGYTF
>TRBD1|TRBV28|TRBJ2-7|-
CASSLDWDRGVHEQYF
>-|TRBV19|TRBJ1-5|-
CASSLQKVVSNQPQHF
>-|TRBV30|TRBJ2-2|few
CAWATGSGTGELFF
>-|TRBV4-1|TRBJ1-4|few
CASSLAIPRGLNEKLFF
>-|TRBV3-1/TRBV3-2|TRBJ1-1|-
CASSPTVNTEAFF
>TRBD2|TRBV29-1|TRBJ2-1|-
CSVEVWGSGRGNEQFF
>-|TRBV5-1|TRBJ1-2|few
CASSSGLLVGYGYTF
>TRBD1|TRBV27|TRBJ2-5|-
CASTQRQGETQYF
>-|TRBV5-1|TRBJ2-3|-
CASSFPTYTDTQYF
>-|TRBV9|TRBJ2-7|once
CASSPSMSSSYEQYF
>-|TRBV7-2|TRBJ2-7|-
CASSLVLATYEQYF
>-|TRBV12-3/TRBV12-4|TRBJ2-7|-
CASSRGQYEQYF